The present T cell receptor beta chain was sequenced within a study of CD8+CD57+ T cells in acquired aplastic anemia. Study-wide context: Sorted CD4+ and CD8+ cells yielded roughly 3.1 ug of DNA on average. Whole-study results and caveats: About 30 was the count of CD8+ CDR3 sequences that patients shared with controls. Controls and patients did not differ significantly in CD8+ Simpson's diversity.

Template material for TCR beta VDJ and CDR3 profiling consisted of genomic DNA. From the reads, TCRdb called clonotypes with MiXCR, one entry per CDR3 protein. This sample has approximately 190,000 distinct CDR3 sequences; nearly 50% occur once, and the top ten carry approximately 9.7%. Turning to this clonotype: The antigen is unknown. At one end, the junction sequence differs from germline, possibly due to a read error.

The CDR3 is made up of 14 amino acids. Germline V gene data show CDR1 as SEHNR and CDR2 as FQNEAQ (reference sequence). Only patients with CD8+CD57+ cell expansion on flow cytometry were chosen for sequencing. Among the patients, all had severe acquired aplastic anemia. The specimen sequenced was sorted CD4+, CD8+, or CD8+CD57+ T cells (not recorded which) from PBMCs. The chain joins TRBV7-9 to TRBJ2-1, with 9 bases lining up with TRBD1. This receptor was taken from a human donor with aplastic anemia. CDR3: CASSKIRDRDEQFF. The CDR3 DNA reads TGTGCAAGCAGCAAGATCCGGGACAGGGATGAGCAGTTCTTC.